Presented here are 14 T cell receptor beta chains from one specimen sequenced in a study of cytomegalovirus exposure and HLA in healthy donors. Both 60 Vbeta primers and 13 Jbeta primers went into the PCR. The protocol was immunoSEQ multiplex PCR, while the TCRdb copy is restricted to in-frame clones and leaves out a portion. In the table there are more than 90,000 clones, about 81% of which are singletons. Sequencing used PBMCs. The receptors were gathered from a man aged 50 to 59 in good health and CMV-seronegative.

The chain employs TRBV7-2 and TRBJ2-7; no clear D. In germline, CDR1 is SGHTA, CDR2 FQGNSA. The CDR3 length is 14 residues. V lost 5 bases to trimming and J lost 2 bases, with 13 bases between them. The CDR3 coding sequence is TGTGCCAGCAGCCCCCCCCAGAATCCCTACGAGCAGTACTTC. This encodes CASSPPQNPYEQYF.

The chain uses TRBV2 and TRBJ2-3, with 11 bases aligning to TRBD2. Germline CDR1 is SNHLY and CDR2 is FYNNEI. This CDR3 region has 15 residues. With V trimmed by 7 bases and J by 3 bases, 6 bases remained unmatched. In nucleotides, the CDR3 is TGTGCCAGCACCCAACTAGCGGGGGCGACAGATACGCAGTATTTT. Protein product: CASTQLAGATDTQYF.

The chain has TRBV4-1 and TRBJ2-7, with 9 bases aligning to TRBD1. The germline V gene has CDR1 MGHRA and CDR2 YSYEKL. The CDR3 sequence is 15 residues long. V lost 2 bases and J lost 2; bases outside the gene matches: 4. The CDR3, as DNA: TGCGCCAGCAGCCAACGGACAGGGGATACCTACGAGCAGTACTTC. This codes for CASSQRTGDTYEQYF.

The chain combines TRBV6-5 with TRBJ1-1, with 7 bases identical to TRBD1. There are 15 residues in the CDR3. Looked up from germline, CDR1 is MNHEY and CDR2 is SVGAGI. With V trimmed by 7 bases and J by 2 bases, 10 bases remained unmatched. As DNA, the CDR3 is TGTGCCAGCACCCCCCCCGGGACAGCTAACACTGAAGCTTTCTTT. Protein sequence: CASTPPGTANTEAFF.

The chain couples TRBV5-6 to TRBJ2-2; 7 bases align to TRBD2. The CDR3 contains 13 residues. The J segment lost 5 bases and the V segment lost 4 bases, leaving 2 bases of the junction unmatched. The germline V gene has CDR1 SGHDT and CDR2 YYEEEE. CDR3 nucleotides: TGTGCCAGCAGCGCCGGGAGGACCGGGGAGCTGTTTTTT. Translated: CASSAGRTGELFF. Full variable domain (remainder filled in from reference TRBV5-6 and TRBJ2-2): DAGVTQSPTHLIKTRGQQVTLRCSPKSGHDTVSWYQQALGQGPQFIFQYYEEEERQRGNFPDRFSGHQFPNYSSELNVNALLLGDSALYLCASSAGRTGELFFGEGSRLTVL.

The rearrangement joins TRBV29-1 to TRBJ2-1; weak D call: TRBD1 (5 bases). Germline V lookup: CDR1 SQVTM, CDR2 ANQGSEA. CDR3 length equals 12 residues. V was trimmed by 3 bases and J by 7 bases, leaving 10 bases between them. CDR3 sequence: CSVDRGQNEQFF. CDR3 DNA: TGCAGCGTTGATAGGGGTCAGAATGAGCAGTTCTTC.

The chain joins TRBV7-8 to TRBJ2-1; 13 positions agree with TRBD2. The germline V gene encodes CDR1 SGHVS and CDR2 FQNEAQ. V was clipped by 6 bases and J by 7 bases; unmatched bases: 3. The CDR3 is 14 amino acids. The CDR3 bases are TGTGCCAGCAGAGGACTAGCGGGGGAAAATGAGCAGTTCTTC. Its protein is CASRGLAGENEQFF.

V gene TRBV15 combines with J gene TRBJ1-5; D unresolved. V gave up 0 bases and J gave up 7 bases, with 10 bases separating them. The CDR3 is made up of 14 amino acids. Germline V gives CDR1 LNHNV, CDR2 YYDKDF (reference sequence). The CDR3 region is CATSREPARQPQHF. DNA for the CDR3: TGTGCCACCAGCAGAGAACCGGCGAGGCAGCCCCAGCATTTT.

The CDR3 sequence: CASSQEEASNYNEQFF. The CDR3 DNA reads as TGCGCCAGCAGCCAAGAGGAGGCGTCAAACTACAATGAGCAGTTCTTC. The chain has TRBV4-1 and TRBJ2-1; D might be TRBD2 (5 bases). The CDR3 loop spans 16 amino acids. Trimming stripped 0 bases from V and 3 bases from J, with 12 bases between. Germline V gene lookup returns CDR1 MGHRA and CDR2 YSYEKL.

The genes are TRBV5-1 and TRBJ1-2; no reliable D call. V was cut by 0 bases and J by 5 bases, with 11 bases left in between. The germline V gene encodes CDR1 SGHRS and CDR2 YFSETQ. The CDR3 runs 14 residues. CDR3 in amino acids: CASSLVEGRYGYTF. In nucleotides, the CDR3 is TGCGCCAGCAGCTTGGTGGAGGGCAGGTATGGCTACACCTTC.

The chain uses TRBV2 and TRBJ2-3; 14 bases match TRBD2. The ends lost 6 bases at V and 1 base at J; junction bases unmatched: 0. The CDR3 contains 15 residues. Looked up from germline, CDR1 is SNHLY and CDR2 is FYNNEI. CDR3 nucleotide sequence: TGTGCCAGCAGGGGACTAGCGGGGGGCACAGATACGCAGTATTTT. Translating it yields CASRGLAGGTDTQYF.

The chain couples TRBV7-2 to TRBJ2-7; 8 nucleotides line up with TRBD1. This CDR3 contains 12 residues. Germline loops: CDR1 SGHTA, CDR2 FQGNSA. The junction had 3 bases not matched to a gene; V was cut back by 8 bases and J by 3 bases. The CDR3 region is CASGQGIYEQYF. Here the CDR3 DNA reads TGTGCCAGCGGACAGGGTATCTACGAGCAGTACTTC.

The chain combines TRBV19 with TRBJ1-1; D remains ambiguous. Trimming stripped 6 bases from V and 1 base from J, with 9 bases between. The CDR3 loop spans 13 amino acids. Germline lookup yields CDR1 LNHDA and CDR2 SQIVND (reference sequence). The CDR3 spells CASSPGRNTEAFF. CDR3 in DNA: TGTGCCAGTAGCCCCGGGAGGAACACTGAAGCTTTCTTT.

This clone was found a few times. The gene calls are TRBV30 and TRBJ2-2; 9 bases map to TRBD1. The CDR3 is made up of 14 amino acids. The J segment lost 5 bases and the V segment lost 1 base, leaving 2 bases of the junction unmatched. The germline V gene encodes CDR1 GTSNPN and CDR2 SVGIG (reference sequence). The CDR3 region is CAWSGDRATGELFF. CDR3 in DNA: TGTGCCTGGAGTGGGGACAGGGCGACCGGGGAGCTGTTTTTT.